One and the same sample provided the 32 T cell receptor beta chains below, sequenced in a study of vaccination and CD4 T cells after COVID-19 (dated by TCRdb to between 2021 and 2022). No antigen has been assigned to these receptors. In light of the paper, this sample's treatment or condition label describes: 10-day PBMC culture with coronavirus spike peptide pools or control peptides (ViraFEST assay). Libraries were constructed by PCR. The sequencer was an Illumina iSeq 100. DNA from cultured CD4+ T cells was subjected to TCR sequencing with the Oncomine TCR Beta short-read assay at the Johns Hopkins FTIC core. TCRdb handled the public reads itself, with Q25 trimming in fastp and clone calling in MiXCR, and kept productive beta chains. CDR3 protein duplicates are merged, each entry listing the most common genes and DNA. In all, the sample holds 9,000 to 15,000 distinct CDR3 sequences, and 45% to 55% of those were seen once. Just over 20% of the sample is held by the ten biggest clonotypes.

Sequenced sample: CD4+ T cells from blood, cultured in vitro. All receptors come from a human donor who had recovered from COVID-19.

The chain has TRBV21-1 and TRBJ2-7; the DNA was not compared with TRBD2, the D call given in the table. TRBV21-1 represents a pseudogene. The CDR3 consists of 17 residues. The CDR3, as DNA: TGTGCCAGCAGCAAAGGGACTATTGGAAGTAGCTCCTACGAGCAGTACTTC. It is translated as CASSKGTIGSSSYEQYF.

CDR3 sequence reads: CASSLREAFF. DNA for the CDR3: TGTGCCAGCAGCCTCCGTGAAGCTTTCTTT. The rearrangement joins TRBV5-6 to TRBJ1-1; no reliable D call. Germline values: CDR1 SGHDT, CDR2 YYEEEE. CDR3 length: 10 amino acids. Between the trimmed V and J ends, which lost 4 bases and 7 bases, there was a span of 5 bases.

The sample holds a few counts of this clonotype. V and J are TRBV5-1 and TRBJ2-7; 7 bases align to TRBD2. Looked up from germline, CDR1 is SGHRS and CDR2 is YFSETQ. CDR3 length: 14 residues. Trimming cost V 4 bases and J 0 bases; bases outside gene matches: 4. In nucleotides, the CDR3 is TGCGCCAGCAGCCAGGGACTATACTCCTACGAGCAGTACTTC. This encodes CASSQGLYSYEQYF. The complete variable domain, with remaining parts taken from reference TRBV5-1 and TRBJ2-7, reads KAGVTQTPRYLIKTRGQQVTLSCSPISGHRSVSWYQQTPGQGLQFLFEYFSETQRNKGNFPGRFSGRQFSNSRSEMNVSTLELGDSALYLCASSQGLYSYEQYFGPGTRLTVT.

This clonotype was counted a single time. The chain employs TRBV7-9 and TRBJ2-2; a possible D gene is TRBD1 (5 bases). The length of the CDR3 is 15 residues. V lost 2 bases to trimming and J lost 1 base, with 8 bases between them. Germline values: CDR1 SEHNR, CDR2 FQNEAQ (reference sequence). CDR3 coding DNA: TGTGCCAGCAGCTTATCAGGGCGGAACACCGGGGAGCTGTTTTTT. Its translation is CASSLSGRNTGELFF.

This clonotype has only a few counts. The rearrangement joins TRBV6-2 or TRBV6-3 to TRBJ1-6, with TRBD1 as a possible D gene (5 bases). The CDR3 has 15 amino acids. The V end was cut by 0 bases, the J end by 9 bases, with 12 bases between. CDR1 is MNHEY, CDR2 SVGEGT, per germline. The CDR3 region is CASSYSTGASSPLHF. The CDR3 DNA is TGTGCCAGCAGTTACTCGACTGGGGCGAGTTCACCCCTCCACTTT.

This rearrangement joins TRBV24-1 to TRBJ1-6; TRBD1 matches at 9 bases. The length of the CDR3 is 15 residues. Germline CDR1 is KGHDR and CDR2 is SFDVKD. The V and J ends lost 5 bases and 7 bases, in that order; junction bases with no gene match: 5. CDR3: CATSVLDRGNSPLHF. The CDR3 region has the DNA TGTGCCACCAGTGTTCTGGACAGGGGCAATTCACCCCTCCACTTT.

This clonotype was seen a handful of times. This rearrangement joins TRBV28 to TRBJ2-7; TRBD1 is a possible D gene (6 bases). The ends were cut back, 5 bases at V and 2 bases at J, with 13 bases in the middle. The CDR3 length is 14 residues. Germline lookup yields CDR1 MDHEN and CDR2 SYDVKM. CDR3 protein: CASSAPGAPYEQYF. The CDR3 region has the DNA TGTGCCAGCAGTGCCCCAGGGGCCCCCTACGAGCAGTACTTC.

The rearrangement uses TRBV7-2 and TRBJ2-5; 9 bases align to TRBD2. There are 16 residues in the CDR3. Germline V gives CDR1 SGHTA, CDR2 FQGNSA. With 5 bases clipped from V and 1 base from J, the junction kept 8 bases outside the gene matches. CDR3 protein: CASSLFGGRVQETQYF. The CDR3 DNA reads TGTGCCAGCAGCCTCTTTGGCGGGAGGGTCCAAGAGACCCAGTACTTC. Full variable domain (outside the CDR3, taken from reference TRBV7-2 and TRBJ2-5): GAGVSQSPSNKVTEKGKDVELRCDPISGHTALYWYRQSLGQGLEFLIYFQGNSAPDKSGLPSDRFSAERTGGSVSTLTIQRTQQEDSAVYLCASSLFGGRVQETQYFGPGTRLLVL.

The V and J genes are TRBV12-3 or TRBV12-4 and TRBJ2-7; a weak D match, TRBD2 (6 bases). The CDR3 is 15 residues long. The germline V and J ends were trimmed by 3 bases and 5 bases, with 17 bases remaining between them. This CDR3 is CASSFYPGSGDEQYF. DNA for the CDR3: TGTGCCAGCAGTTTTTATCCGGGTTCGGGGGACGAGCAGTACTTC.

The chain employs TRBV7-6 and TRBJ1-1; D unclear. This CDR3 spans 17 amino acids. Germline CDR1 is SGHVS and CDR2 is FNYEAQ. The V gene lost 5 bases and the J gene lost 1 base, with 20 bases spanning the gap. The CDR3 loop is CASSPLAARQKNTEAFF. DNA of the CDR3: TGTGCCAGCAGCCCCCTCGCCGCGAGACAAAAGAACACTGAAGCTTTCTTT.

This rearrangement joins TRBV20-1 to TRBJ2-7; 8 bases are shared with TRBD2. Germline V gene sequence: CDR1 DFQATT, CDR2 SNEGSKA (reference sequence). After removal of 0 bases from V and 6 bases from J, the junction contained 13 bases not matched to a gene. This CDR3 is built from 16 residues. The CDR3 nucleotides are TGCAGTGCTAGAGATCGGACTAGCCACACTTATTCCGAGCAGTACTTC. Protein sequence: CSARDRTSHTYSEQYF.

This clonotype was counted a few times. The chain joins TRBV20-1 to TRBJ2-5, with TRBD2 as a possible D gene (5 bases). This CDR3 has 15 residues. The ends were cut back, 6 bases at V and 5 bases at J, with 22 bases in the middle. Germline CDR1 reads DFQATT; CDR2 reads SNEGSKA (reference sequence). CDR3 sequence (DNA): TGCAGTGCGATCTTTCCTAGCAGGAGAGCTGAGACCCAGTACTTC. This gives the protein CSAIFPSRRAETQYF.

The chain has TRBV2 and TRBJ1-5; D unclear. Trimming pared 4 bases from V and 3 bases from J, leaving 4 bases between. Per the germline V gene, CDR1 is SNHLY and CDR2 is FYNNEI. The CDR3 loop spans 12 amino acids. CDR3 sequence: CASSVDNQPQHF. The CDR3 DNA reads TGTGCCAGCAGTGTAGACAATCAGCCCCAGCATTTT. The variable domain in full, with the rest retrieved from reference TRBV2 and TRBJ1-5, is EPEVTQTPSHQVTQMGQEVILRCVPISNHLYFYWYRQILGQKVEFLVSFYNNEISEKSEIFDDQFSVERPDGSNFTLKIRSTKLEDSAMYFCASSVDNQPQHFGDGTRLSIL.

The chain has TRBV6-1 and TRBJ1-5; D is unclear. V was pared by 6 bases and J by 6 bases, with 15 bases between. The CDR3 sequence is 14 residues long. Germline values: CDR1 MNHNS, CDR2 SASEGT. The CDR3 DNA reads as TGTGCCAGCAGCTTGGCTCATGTTGGTCAGCCCCAGCATTTT. It is translated as CASSLAHVGQPQHF.

The sample holds a few counts of this clonotype. The gene calls are TRBV19 and TRBJ1-1; 7 bases fit TRBD1. Per the germline V gene, CDR1 is LNHDA and CDR2 is SQIVND (reference sequence). V shed 3 bases and J 0 bases; nucleotides not matched to a gene: 4. This CDR3 region has 15 residues. The CDR3 region is CASSIGTGVNTEAFF. CDR3 bases: TGTGCCAGTAGTATTGGTACAGGGGTGAACACTGAAGCTTTCTTT.

The CDR3 bases are TGTGCCAGCAGTCCTGGATCCCCGAACACCGGGGAGCTGTTTTTT. Its translation: CASSPGSPNTGELFF. The chain is built from TRBV28 and TRBJ2-2; unclear D gene. The CDR3 totals 15 residues. Per the germline V gene, CDR1 is MDHEN and CDR2 is SYDVKM. Deletions cut 5 bases from V and 0 bases from J, with 10 bases between.

The rearrangement links TRBV7-2 to TRBJ2-7; 7 nucleotides match TRBD2. CDR1 is SGHTA and CDR2 is FQGNSA in the germline V gene. CDR3 length equals 13 residues. Trimming at V came to 5 bases and at J to 6 bases, leaving 7 bases not matched to a gene. CDR3 sequence: CASSLSGVPEQYF. The CDR3 coding sequence is TGTGCCAGCAGCCTAAGCGGGGTACCCGAGCAGTACTTC.

The rearrangement links TRBV2 to TRBJ2-3; 9 bases match TRBD2. Germline trimming cut 4 bases from V and 2 bases from J; bases unmatched to any gene: 7. Germline V gene data show CDR1 as SNHLY and CDR2 as FYNNEI. CDR3 length: 16 residues. In DNA, the CDR3 is TGTGCCAGCAGTGCAGTAACTAGCGGGCCCACAGATACGCAGTATTTT. Translated, it gives CASSAVTSGPTDTQYF.

The rearrangement uses TRBV5-8 and TRBJ2-5, with 16 bases lining up with TRBD2. Germline V gene sequence: CDR1 SGHTS, CDR2 YDEGEE. The CDR3 runs to 16 residues. V lost 4 bases and J lost 3; bases outside the gene matches: 3. The CDR3 here is CASSVGLAGGEETQYF. In nucleotides, the CDR3 is TGTGCCAGCAGCGTGGGACTAGCGGGAGGGGAAGAGACCCAGTACTTC.

The V call is TRBV12-3 or TRBV12-4, the J call TRBJ2-3; D call uncertain. V lost 3 bases to trimming and J lost 5 bases, with 3 bases between them. The CDR3 loop spans 11 amino acids. As DNA, the CDR3 is TGTGCCAGCAGTTTGGAAGATACGCAGTATTTT. It is translated as CASSLEDTQYF.

J is TRBJ2-6 and V is TRBV4-3, with unresolved D. The CDR3 loop spans 17 amino acids. The V gene's germline CDR1 is LGHNA and CDR2 YSLEER. Trimming cost V 0 bases and J 0 bases, with 9 bases left between them. The CDR3 spells CASSQDASSSGANVLTF. In DNA form, the CDR3 reads TGCGCCAGCAGCCAAGATGCGTCATCCTCTGGGGCCAACGTCCTGACTTTC.

As DNA, the CDR3 is TGTGCCAGCAGTGTTTCCAGGGGGGTGGGGTACGAGCAGTACTTC. Its translation is CASSVSRGVGYEQYF. This rearrangement joins TRBV6-1 to TRBJ2-7, with D perhaps TRBD1 (7 bases). Germline V CDR1 and CDR2: MNHNS, SASEGT. The CDR3 spans 15 residues. The germline V and J ends were trimmed by 4 bases and 4 bases, with 17 bases remaining between them.

The chain couples TRBV20-1 to TRBJ2-2, with TRBD1 matching over 9 bases. There are 16 residues in the CDR3. Germline V gene data show CDR1 as DFQATT and CDR2 as SNEGSKA (reference sequence). Unmatched junction bases numbered 6, after V lost 3 bases and J lost 1 base. Here the CDR3 reads CSASPGTGRNTGELFF. In nucleotides, the CDR3 is TGCAGTGCTAGTCCCGGGACAGGGAGGAACACCGGGGAGCTGTTTTTT.

In its sample, this clonotype ranks as medium-sized (0.01 to 0.1%). The chain couples TRBV27 to TRBJ2-7; 12 nucleotides align to TRBD2. V gave up 5 bases and J gave up 4 bases; unmatched junction bases: 6. This CDR3 is built from 15 residues. Germline V CDR1 and CDR2: MNHEY, SMNVEV (reference sequence). This CDR3 reads CASSPRLAGEYEQYF. CDR3 sequence (DNA): TGTGCCAGCAGTCCGCGACTAGCGGGAGAATACGAGCAGTACTTC.

V usage is TRBV11-2 and J usage is TRBJ2-5; no clear D gene. Germline V gives CDR1 SGHAT, CDR2 FQNNGV. V was pared by 5 bases and J by 5 bases, with 6 bases between. This CDR3 region has 11 residues. The CDR3 is CASSPSETQYF. DNA for the CDR3: TGTGCCAGCAGCCCCTCGGAGACCCAGTACTTC.

In the case of this clonotype: Mismatch with germline at one junction end may stem from a read error. This chain joins TRBV14 and TRBJ1-1; TRBD1 matches at 9 bases. There are 15 residues in the CDR3. Germline V lookup: CDR1 SGHDN, CDR2 FVKESK. CDR3 sequence reads: CTSSQDRDRVTEAFF. The CDR3 nucleotides are TGTACCAGCAGCCAAGACCGGGACAGGGTTACTGAAGCTTTCTTT.

The gene calls are TRBV24-1 and TRBJ2-1; 10 bases line up with TRBD1. This CDR3 has 16 residues. The junction had 6 bases not matched to a gene; V was cut back by 5 bases and J by 3 bases. Germline V lookup: CDR1 KGHDR, CDR2 SFDVKD. CDR3 loop: CATSADRGLVYNEQFF. The CDR3 DNA is TGTGCCACCAGTGCCGACAGGGGGCTAGTCTACAATGAGCAGTTCTTC.

This clonotype was counted only a few times. J is TRBJ2-5 and V is TRBV30; 10 bases align to TRBD2. The V gene end was trimmed by 2 bases and the J gene end by 5 bases; junction bases not matched to a gene: 5. Germline values: CDR1 GTSNPN, CDR2 SVGIG (reference sequence). The CDR3 covers 14 residues. CDR3 sequence: CAWSIAGGAETQYF. CDR3 coding DNA: TGTGCCTGGAGTATAGCGGGAGGCGCCGAGACCCAGTACTTC.

This chain links TRBV15 with TRBJ2-7; 8 bases align to TRBD2. The CDR3 length is 15 residues. The trim removed 0 bases at V and 3 bases at J, leaving 4 bases unmatched. Per germline, CDR1 LNHNV and CDR2 YYDKDF (reference sequence). The CDR3 protein is CATSRDRSGSYEQYF. The CDR3 region has the DNA TGTGCCACCAGCAGAGATCGCAGCGGGAGCTACGAGCAGTACTTC.

This clonotype was seen only a few times. This rearrangement joins TRBV11-2 to TRBJ2-6; tentative D call: TRBD2 (6 bases). The CDR3 is 18 residues long. Trimming removed 3 bases from V and 2 bases from J, with 17 bases in between. The germline CDR1 and CDR2 sequences are SGHAT and FQNNGV. The CDR3 reads CASSFPVGGGAGANVLTF. CDR3 nucleotides: TGTGCCAGCAGCTTCCCTGTGGGGGGTGGCGCTGGGGCCAACGTCCTGACTTTC.

The genes are TRBV2 and TRBJ2-6; a possible D gene is TRBD2 (5 bases). The CDR3 loop spans 13 amino acids. Between the trimmed V and J ends, which lost 9 bases and 0 bases, there was a span of 6 bases. From germline, CDR1 is SNHLY and CDR2 FYNNEI. The DNA for the CDR3 is TGTGCCAGGAGGGCCTCTGGGGCCAACGTCCTGACTTTC. As protein: CARRASGANVLTF.

V is TRBV6-1 and J is TRBJ2-1; D is unclear. The CDR3 covers 12 residues. Germline V gene data show CDR1 as MNHNS and CDR2 as SASEGT. With 5 bases removed from V and 8 bases from J, the gap between germline ends came to 10 bases. CDR3 residues: CASSPRVDEQFF. CDR3 DNA: TGTGCCAGCAGTCCACGGGTGGATGAGCAGTTCTTC.